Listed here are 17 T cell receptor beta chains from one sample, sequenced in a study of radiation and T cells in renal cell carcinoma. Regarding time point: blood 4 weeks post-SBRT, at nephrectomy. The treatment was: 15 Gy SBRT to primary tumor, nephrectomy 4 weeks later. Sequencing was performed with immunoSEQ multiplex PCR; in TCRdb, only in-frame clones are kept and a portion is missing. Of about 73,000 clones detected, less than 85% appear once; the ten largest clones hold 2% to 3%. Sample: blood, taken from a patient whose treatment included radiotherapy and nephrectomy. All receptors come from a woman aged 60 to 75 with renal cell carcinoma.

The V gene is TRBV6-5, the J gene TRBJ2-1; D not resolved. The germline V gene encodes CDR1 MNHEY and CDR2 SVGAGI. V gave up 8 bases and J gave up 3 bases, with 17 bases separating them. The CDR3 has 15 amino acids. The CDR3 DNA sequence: TGTGCCAGCCCCGATCCCCCGTGGGGCTACAATGAGCAGTTCTTC. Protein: CASPDPPWGYNEQFF.

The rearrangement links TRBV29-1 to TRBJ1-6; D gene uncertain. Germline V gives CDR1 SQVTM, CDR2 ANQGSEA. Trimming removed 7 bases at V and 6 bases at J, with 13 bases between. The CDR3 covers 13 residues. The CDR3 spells CSGADGPNSPLHF. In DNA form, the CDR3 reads TGCAGCGGCGCGGACGGACCTAATTCACCCCTCCACTTT. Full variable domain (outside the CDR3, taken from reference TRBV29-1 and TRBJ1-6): SAVISQKPSRDICQRGTSLTIQCQVDSQVTMMFWYRQQPGQSLTLIATANQGSEATYESGFVIDKFPISRPNLTFSTLTVSNMSPEDSSIYLCSGADGPNSPLHFGNGTRLTVT.

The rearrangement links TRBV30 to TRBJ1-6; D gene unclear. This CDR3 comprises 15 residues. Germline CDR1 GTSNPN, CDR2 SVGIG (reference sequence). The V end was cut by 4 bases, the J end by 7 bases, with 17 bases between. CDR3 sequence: CAWIWPGRLNSPLHF. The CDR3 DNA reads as TGTGCCTGGATATGGCCCGGACGGCTAAATTCACCCCTCCACTTT.

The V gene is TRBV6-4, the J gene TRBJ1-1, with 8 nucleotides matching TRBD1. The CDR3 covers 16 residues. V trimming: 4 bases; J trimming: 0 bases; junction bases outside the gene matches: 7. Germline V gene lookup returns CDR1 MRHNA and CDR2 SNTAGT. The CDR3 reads CASSGGDRFVNTEAFF. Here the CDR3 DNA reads TGTGCCAGCAGTGGGGGGGACAGGTTTGTGAACACTGAAGCTTTCTTT.

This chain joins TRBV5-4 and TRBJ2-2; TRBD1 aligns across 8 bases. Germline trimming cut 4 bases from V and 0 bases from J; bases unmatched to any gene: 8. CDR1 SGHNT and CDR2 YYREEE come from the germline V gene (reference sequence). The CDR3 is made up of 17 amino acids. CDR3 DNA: TGTGCCAGCAGCCCACCAAGACAGGGGTCGAACACCGGGGAGCTGTTTTTT. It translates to CASSPPRQGSNTGELFF.

The CDR3 sequence: CASSSPREGVTGELFF. The CDR3 nucleotides read TGTGCCAGCAGTTCCCCCCGGGAGGGTGTGACCGGGGAGCTGTTTTTT. This chain joins TRBV2 and TRBJ2-2; 8 positions match TRBD2. The CDR3 covers 16 residues. Trimming took 5 bases from V and 5 from J; bases not matched to a gene: 10. Looked up from germline, CDR1 is SNHLY and CDR2 is FYNNEI.

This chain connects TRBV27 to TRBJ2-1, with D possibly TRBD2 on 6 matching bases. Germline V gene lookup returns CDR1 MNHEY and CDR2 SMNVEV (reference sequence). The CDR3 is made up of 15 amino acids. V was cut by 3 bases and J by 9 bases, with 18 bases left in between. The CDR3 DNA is TGTGCCAGCAGTTTCTGGGCAGGAGGGCTTCTTGAGCAGTTCTTC. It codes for CASSFWAGGLLEQFF.

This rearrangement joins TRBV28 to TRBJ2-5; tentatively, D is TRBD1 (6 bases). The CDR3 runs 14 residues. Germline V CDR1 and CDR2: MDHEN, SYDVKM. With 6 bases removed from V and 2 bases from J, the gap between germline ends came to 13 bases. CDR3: CASRGAVFQETQYF. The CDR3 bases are TGTGCCAGCAGGGGGGCAGTCTTTCAAGAGACCCAGTACTTC.

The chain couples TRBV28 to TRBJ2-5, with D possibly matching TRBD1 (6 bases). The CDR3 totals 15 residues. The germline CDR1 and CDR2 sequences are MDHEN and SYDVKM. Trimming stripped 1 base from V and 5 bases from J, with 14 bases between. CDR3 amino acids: CASSLSQGLGETQYF. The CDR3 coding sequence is TGTGCCAGCAGTTTATCACAGGGTCTAGGCGAGACCCAGTACTTC.

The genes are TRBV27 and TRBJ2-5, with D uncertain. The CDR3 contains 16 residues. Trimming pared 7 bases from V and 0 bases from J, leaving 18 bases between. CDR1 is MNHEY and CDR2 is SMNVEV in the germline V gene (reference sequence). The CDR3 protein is CASKALDSRDQETQYF. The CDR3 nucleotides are TGTGCCAGCAAAGCCCTAGACTCCCGTGACCAAGAGACCCAGTACTTC.

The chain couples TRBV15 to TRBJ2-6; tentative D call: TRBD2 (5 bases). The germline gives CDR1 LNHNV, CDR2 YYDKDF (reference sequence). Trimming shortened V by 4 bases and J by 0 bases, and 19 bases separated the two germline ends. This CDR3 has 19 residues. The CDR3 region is CATSTSRMRGSSGANVLTF. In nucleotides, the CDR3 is TGTGCCACCAGCACTTCCCGGATGAGAGGGAGCTCTGGGGCCAACGTCCTGACTTTC.

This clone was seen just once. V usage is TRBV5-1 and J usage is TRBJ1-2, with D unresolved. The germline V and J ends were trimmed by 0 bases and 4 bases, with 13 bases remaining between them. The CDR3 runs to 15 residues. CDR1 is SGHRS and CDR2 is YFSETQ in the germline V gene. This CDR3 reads CASSLGSGVAYGYTF. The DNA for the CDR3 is TGCGCCAGCAGCTTGGGTTCAGGAGTTGCCTATGGCTACACCTTC.

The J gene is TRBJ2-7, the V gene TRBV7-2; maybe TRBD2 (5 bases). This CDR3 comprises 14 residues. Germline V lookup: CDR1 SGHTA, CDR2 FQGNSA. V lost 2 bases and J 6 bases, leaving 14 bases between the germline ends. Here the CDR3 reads CASSLSRAATEQYF. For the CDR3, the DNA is TGTGCCAGCAGCTTAAGTAGAGCGGCGACCGAGCAGTACTTC.

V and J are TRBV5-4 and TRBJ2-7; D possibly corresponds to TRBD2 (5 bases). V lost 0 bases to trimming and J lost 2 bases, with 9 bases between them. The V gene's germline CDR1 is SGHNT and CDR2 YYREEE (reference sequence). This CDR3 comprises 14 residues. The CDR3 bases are TGTGCCAGCAGCTTGGCACTAGAAGCCTACGAGCAGTACTTC. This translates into CASSLALEAYEQYF.

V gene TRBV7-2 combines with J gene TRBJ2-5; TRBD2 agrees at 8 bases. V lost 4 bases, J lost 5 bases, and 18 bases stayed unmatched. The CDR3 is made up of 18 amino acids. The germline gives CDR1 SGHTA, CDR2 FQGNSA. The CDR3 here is CASSYLAGSYLGRETQYF. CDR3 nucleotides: TGTGCCAGCAGCTATTTAGCGGGATCCTACTTGGGTAGGGAGACCCAGTACTTC.

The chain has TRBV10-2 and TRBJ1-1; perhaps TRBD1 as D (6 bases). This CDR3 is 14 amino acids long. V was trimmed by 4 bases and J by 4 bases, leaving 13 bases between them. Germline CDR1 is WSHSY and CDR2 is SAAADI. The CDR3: CASSGGARGTEAFF. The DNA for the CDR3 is TGCGCCAGCAGTGGGGGGGCGCGAGGCACTGAAGCTTTCTTT.

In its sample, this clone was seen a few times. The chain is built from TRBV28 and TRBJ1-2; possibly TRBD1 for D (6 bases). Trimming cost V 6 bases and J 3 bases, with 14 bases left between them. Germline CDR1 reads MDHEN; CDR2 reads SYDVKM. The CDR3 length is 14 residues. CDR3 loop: CASSIRGGHYGYTF. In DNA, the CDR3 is TGTGCCAGCAGCATCCGAGGGGGTCACTATGGCTACACCTTC.